This TCR beta chain was captured in a study of siplizumab effects on memory and regulatory T cells. General study findings and limits: Among alloreactive clones, only a minor fraction mapped to unstimulated subsets. Siplizumab gave mappable alloreactive CD4+ clones an average Treg-derived fraction of about 69%, against roughly 30% in controls. Unstimulated naive T cells seemed to show more diversity than memory cells did, and they also seemed to be among the major contributors to the alloresponse. The suppressive capacity of proliferating Tregs from siplizumab cultures remained unconfirmed.

Germline V gene lookup returns CDR1 SGHDN and CDR2 FVKESK. V lost 0 bases, J lost 0 bases, and 15 bases lay in between. The CDR3 has 19 amino acids. The table came from immunoSEQ multiplex PCR; TCRdb's copy has only in-frame clones and leaves some out. The table records 85,000 to 95,000 clones, approximately 93% of them present only once. For this clone: Its antigen is currently unknown.

Material: non-Treg CD4+ T cells sorted from blood. This TCR was sampled from a human donor in good health. The rearrangement links TRBV14 to TRBJ2-6; TRBD2 might be the D (6 bases). DNA for the CDR3: TGTGCCAGCAGCCAAGATCCGGCGGGACGAAACTCTGGGGCCAACGTCCTGACTTTC. It specifies CASSQDPAGRNSGANVLTF.